Shown below are 29 T cell receptor beta chains from a single sample sequenced in a study of PD-L1 blockade in urothelial cancer. Sequencing was performed with immunoSEQ multiplex PCR; in TCRdb, only in-frame clones are kept and a portion is missing. The sample shows 85,000 to 95,000 clones, about 90% of them seen only once. Time point of the sample: pretreatment peripheral blood. Sequences were derived from PBMCs, sampled around atezolizumab (anti-PD-L1) treatment. These TCRs come from a woman older than 75 with urothelial cancer.

This rearrangement joins TRBV10-1 to TRBJ1-2; D is unresolved. The germline V and J ends were trimmed by 0 bases and 1 base, with 6 bases remaining between them. Germline assignment: CDR1 WNHNN and CDR2 SYGVQD (reference sequence). CDR3 size: 14 residues. The CDR3 protein is CASSESRDNYGYTF. The CDR3 nucleotides read TGCGCCAGCAGTGAGTCGCGGGATAACTATGGCTACACCTTC.

The chain has TRBV15 and TRBJ2-5; tentatively, D is TRBD2 (6 bases). Germline values: CDR1 LNHNV, CDR2 YYDKDF (reference sequence). The CDR3 has 17 amino acids. Trimming cost V 1 base and J 1 base, with 16 bases left between them. CDR3: CATSRAPLGSGQETQYF. In DNA form, the CDR3 reads TGTGCCACCAGCAGAGCTCCCCTGGGTAGCGGCCAAGAGACCCAGTACTTC. Using reference TRBV15 and TRBJ2-5 for the parts outside the CDR3, the full variable domain is DAMVIQNPRYQVTQFGKPVTLSCSQTLNHNVMYWYQQKSSQAPKLLFHYYDKDFNNEADTPDNFQSRRPNTSFCFLDIRSPGLGDTAMYLCATSRAPLGSGQETQYFGPGTRLLVL.

This chain joins TRBV28 and TRBJ2-1; possibly TRBD2 for D (5 bases). From germline, CDR1 is MDHEN and CDR2 SYDVKM. Deletions cut 4 bases from V and 0 bases from J, with 10 bases between. The CDR3 is made up of 15 amino acids. The CDR3 sequence: CASSSRAASYNEQFF. The CDR3 DNA follows: TGTGCCAGCAGTTCGAGGGCGGCCTCCTACAATGAGCAGTTCTTC.

The V gene is TRBV5-6, the J gene TRBJ1-1; D remains unclear. This CDR3 spans 11 amino acids. The V and J ends lost 0 bases and 9 bases respectively, with 6 bases between them. CDR1 is SGHDT and CDR2 is YYEEEE in the germline V gene. CDR3 protein: CASSLAGQAFF. Here the CDR3 DNA reads TGTGCCAGCAGCTTGGCCGGTCAAGCTTTCTTT.

There are a few counts of this clone. The chain carries TRBV30 and TRBJ2-3; D may be TRBD1 (5 bases). The CDR3 covers 14 residues. Germline values: CDR1 GTSNPN, CDR2 SVGIG (reference sequence). Trimming left V 0 bases short and J 4 bases short, with 11 bases between. CDR3 loop: CAWSVQTGPDTQYF. The CDR3 DNA follows: TGTGCCTGGAGTGTACAAACAGGACCAGATACGCAGTATTTT. The entire variable domain, with the rest obtained from reference TRBV30 and TRBJ2-3, is as follows: SQTIHQWPATLVQPVGSPLSLECTVEGTSNPNLYWYRQAAGRGLQLLFYSVGIGQISSEVPQNLSASRPQDRQFILSSKKLLLSDSGFYLCAWSVQTGPDTQYFGPGTRLTVL.

The chain combines TRBV9 with TRBJ2-7; 10 positions match TRBD1. With V trimmed by 4 bases and J by 2 bases, 6 bases remained unmatched. Germline V gives CDR1 SGDLS, CDR2 YYNGEE. The CDR3 spans 15 residues. The CDR3 nucleotides are TGTGCCAGCAGCCTGGGGACAGGGGATACCTACGAGCAGTACTTC. Translated, it gives CASSLGTGDTYEQYF.

The rearrangement links TRBV27 to TRBJ2-7; tentative D call: TRBD1 (6 bases). Per germline, CDR1 MNHEY and CDR2 SMNVEV (reference sequence). The V and J ends lost 6 bases and 2 bases respectively, with 20 bases between them. The CDR3 has 16 residues. CDR3 bases: TGTGCCAGCAGACCAACCGGGACAAGGCCCACCTACGAGCAGTACTTC. As protein: CASRPTGTRPTYEQYF.

The CDR3 reads CASSTGTGLTGKVSGELFF. CDR3 DNA: TGTGCCAGTAGTACCGGGACAGGGTTAACGGGAAAGGTGTCCGGGGAGCTGTTTTTT. This sequence joins TRBV19 and TRBJ2-2; TRBD1 agrees at 9 bases. V lost 4 bases to trimming and J lost 6 bases; unmatched junction nucleotides: 18. Germline V gives CDR1 LNHDA, CDR2 SQIVND (reference sequence). The CDR3 covers 19 residues.

The genes are TRBV5-4 and TRBJ2-1; TRBD1 matches 7 bases. CDR1 and CDR2 from the germline V gene are SGHNT and YYREEE (reference sequence). V was pared by 4 bases and J by 8 bases, with 6 bases of the junction left unmatched. CDR3 length: 13 residues. In DNA, the CDR3 is TGTGCCAGCAGCGACGACAGGGCAGATGAGCAGTTCTTC. It yields the protein CASSDDRADEQFF.

V usage is TRBV4-2 and J usage is TRBJ2-2; 9 bases are shared with TRBD2. There are 16 residues in the CDR3. J gave up 3 bases and V 0 bases, and 2 bases lay outside the gene matches. The germline V gene has CDR1 LGHNA and CDR2 YNFKEQ. CDR3 DNA sequence: TGTGCCAGCAGCCAAGAGACTAGCGGTTACACCGGGGAGCTGTTTTTT. Protein sequence: CASSQETSGYTGELFF.

The V gene is TRBV19, the J gene TRBJ2-5; 7 bases are shared with TRBD1. Trimming at V came to 6 bases and at J to 5 bases, leaving 6 bases not matched to a gene. Germline V gives CDR1 LNHDA, CDR2 SQIVND (reference sequence). The length of the CDR3 is 13 residues. The CDR3 here is CASSYRGLETQYF. CDR3 DNA: TGTGCCAGTAGCTACAGGGGTTTGGAGACCCAGTACTTC.

The genes are TRBV5-4 and TRBJ1-1; D unclear. V lost 0 bases, J lost 6 bases, and 12 bases lay in between. The CDR3 runs to 14 residues. CDR1 is SGHNT, CDR2 YYREEE, per germline (reference sequence). The DNA for the CDR3 is TGTGCCAGCAGCTTGGTGGGATTTAGCGCTGAAGCTTTCTTT. Its protein is CASSLVGFSAEAFF. Together with reference TRBV5-4 and TRBJ1-1, the CDR3 gives the full variable domain: ETGVTQSPTHLIKTRGQQVTLRCSSQSGHNTVSWYQQALGQGPQFIFQYYREEENGRGNFPPRFSGLQFPNYSSELNVNALELDDSALYLCASSLVGFSAEAFFGQGTRLTVV.

V and J are TRBV27 and TRBJ2-1; 15 bases match TRBD2. Germline assignment: CDR1 MNHEY and CDR2 SMNVEV (reference sequence). The CDR3 is 14 amino acids. V dropped 7 bases and J dropped 9; count of bases not matched to a gene: 4. Here the CDR3 DNA reads TGTGCCAGCACCCGGACTAGCGGGAGGGGTGAGCAGTTCTTC. Translating it yields CASTRTSGRGEQFF.

The chain recombines TRBV15 with TRBJ2-3, with unresolved D. The CDR3 sequence is 13 residues long. Germline loops: CDR1 LNHNV, CDR2 YYDKDF (reference sequence). V shed 5 bases and J shed 4 bases, with 10 bases lying between them. The CDR3: CATSLSNADTQYF. The DNA for the CDR3 is TGTGCCACCAGCCTATCCAACGCAGATACGCAGTATTTT.

The chain recombines TRBV19 with TRBJ2-2; 8 bases line up with TRBD1. CDR1 LNHDA and CDR2 SQIVND come from the germline V gene (reference sequence). CDR3 length: 14 residues. V lost 6 bases to trimming and J lost 4 bases; unmatched junction nucleotides: 4. CDR3 protein: CASRTDRATGELFF. DNA for the CDR3: TGTGCCAGTAGGACGGACAGGGCCACCGGGGAGCTGTTTTTT. Using reference TRBV19 and TRBJ2-2 for the parts outside the CDR3, the full variable domain is DGGITQSPKYLFRKEGQNVTLSCEQNLNHDAMYWYRQDPGQGLRLIYYSQIVNDFQKGDIAEGYSVSREKKESFPLTVTSAQKNPTAFYLCASRTDRATGELFFGEGSRLTVL.

This chain links TRBV7-6 with TRBJ2-5, with D perhaps TRBD1 (5 bases). Germline V gene data show CDR1 as SGHVS and CDR2 as FNYEAQ. This CDR3 is 12 amino acids long. V lost 2 bases and J 4 bases, leaving 5 bases between the germline ends. In DNA, the CDR3 is TGTGCCAGCAGCTTACAGGGAGAGACCCAGTACTTC. It is translated as CASSLQGETQYF.

This clone has only a few counts. The chain carries TRBV18 and TRBJ2-7, with TRBD1 matching over 9 bases. Germline CDR1 KGHSH, CDR2 LQKENI. The ends lost 6 bases at V and 6 bases at J; junction bases unmatched: 6. CDR3 size: 13 residues. The DNA for the CDR3 is TGTGCCAGCTCCTGGGACAGGGATGGCGAGCAGTACTTC. It codes for CASSWDRDGEQYF.

The chain joins TRBV19 to TRBJ1-1, with TRBD1 matching over 10 bases. Trimming removed 1 base from V and 11 bases from J; junction bases left unmatched: 7. Germline V gene lookup returns CDR1 LNHDA and CDR2 SQIVND (reference sequence). The CDR3 consists of 14 residues. The DNA for the CDR3 is TGTGCCAGTAGTATAGGGTTCGGGACAGGGGCGGCTTTCTTT. Amino acids: CASSIGFGTGAAFF. Combining the CDR3 with reference TRBV19 and TRBJ1-1 gives the whole variable domain DGGITQSPKYLFRKEGQNVTLSCEQNLNHDAMYWYRQDPGQGLRLIYYSQIVNDFQKGDIAEGYSVSREKKESFPLTVTSAQKNPTAFYLCASSIGFGTGAAFFGQGTRLTVV.

The chain carries TRBV7-9 and TRBJ1-4; weak D call: TRBD1 (6 bases). V lost 4 bases to trimming and J lost 8 bases, with 17 bases between them. The CDR3 has 15 amino acids. Germline CDR1 and CDR2: SEHNR and FQNEAQ (reference sequence). The CDR3 sequence: CASSSGQTLREKLFF. In nucleotides, the CDR3 is TGTGCCAGCAGCTCCGGACAGACCCTTCGAGAAAAACTGTTTTTT.

V gene TRBV5-1 combines with J gene TRBJ2-3, with TRBD2 matching 12 bases. J was trimmed by 5 bases and V by 4 bases; bases with no gene match: 14. The germline gives CDR1 SGHRS, CDR2 YFSETQ. The CDR3 length is 18 residues. In DNA form, the CDR3 reads TGCGCCAGCAGCCCGGGGGCTAGCGGGAGGGCCTGGATAGATACGCAGTATTTT. This encodes CASSPGASGRAWIDTQYF.

The genes are TRBV5-4 and TRBJ1-1; 8 bases are a match to TRBD1. There are 15 residues in the CDR3. Germline loops: CDR1 SGHNT, CDR2 YYREEE (reference sequence). Trimming removed 2 bases from V and 8 bases from J; junction bases left unmatched: 11. CDR3 sequence: CASSFPGQEVAEAFF. Here the CDR3 DNA reads TGTGCCAGCAGCTTTCCGGGACAGGAAGTTGCCGAAGCTTTCTTT.

V gene TRBV30 combines with J gene TRBJ2-7, with 7 bases matching TRBD2. V trimming: 2 bases; J trimming: 6 bases; junction bases outside the gene matches: 4. CDR3 length: 12 amino acids. Germline lookup yields CDR1 GTSNPN and CDR2 SVGIG (reference sequence). For the CDR3, the DNA is TGTGCCTGGAGTCGCGGGAGTCGCGAGCAGTACTTC. As protein: CAWSRGSREQYF.

The genes are TRBV14 and TRBJ1-1; D not resolved. V dropped 0 bases and J dropped 3 bases, with 11 bases sitting between them. The CDR3 covers 15 residues. CDR1 SGHDN and CDR2 FVKESK come from the germline V gene. CDR3 bases: TGTGCCAGCAGCCAAGATGACGGGAGGTACACTGAAGCTTTCTTT. This sequence encodes CASSQDDGRYTEAFF.

V gene TRBV7-9 combines with J gene TRBJ2-1; 7 bases are a match to TRBD2. Germline trimming cut 2 bases from V and 5 bases from J; bases unmatched to any gene: 12. CDR1 SEHNR and CDR2 FQNEAQ come from the germline V gene (reference sequence). This CDR3 is built from 17 residues. CDR3 in DNA: TGTGCCAGCAGCTTAACGGTCGGGCTAGCGGAAAACAATGAGCAGTTCTTC. Amino acid sequence: CASSLTVGLAENNEQFF.

The rearrangement joins TRBV5-4 to TRBJ2-7; TRBD1 might be the D (5 bases). Germline V gene lookup returns CDR1 SGHNT and CDR2 YYREEE (reference sequence). The length of the CDR3 is 14 residues. V was shortened by 3 bases and J by 2 bases, with 12 bases between the two germline ends. The CDR3: CASSSDRGPYEQYF. CDR3 bases: TGTGCCAGCAGCTCCGATAGGGGCCCCTACGAGCAGTACTTC.

This chain links TRBV25-1 with TRBJ1-4; D is ambiguous. Germline lookup yields CDR1 MGHDK and CDR2 SYGVNS. The ends were cut back, 3 bases at V and 10 bases at J, with 15 bases in the middle. The CDR3 spans 14 residues. The CDR3 DNA follows: TGTGCCAGCAGTGATAGGAGGCCTGGCGGAAAACTGTTTTTT. This gives the protein CASSDRRPGGKLFF.

The chain uses TRBV14 and TRBJ1-1; no definite D call. There are 14 residues in the CDR3. CDR1 is SGHDN, CDR2 FVKESK, per germline. Deletions cut 4 bases from V and 1 base from J, with 10 bases between. The CDR3 DNA reads TGTGCCAGCAGCCCAGAAACACCGAACACTGAAGCTTTCTTT. This gives the protein CASSPETPNTEAFF.

The rearrangement uses TRBV18 and TRBJ1-4; TRBD1 aligns across 8 bases. The CDR3 consists of 15 residues. Germline V gene lookup returns CDR1 KGHSH and CDR2 LQKENI. V shed 0 bases and J 5 bases; nucleotides not matched to a gene: 2. For the CDR3, the DNA is TGTGCCAGCTCACCACCGCAGGGGGCGAATGAAAAACTGTTTTTT. This gives the protein CASSPPQGANEKLFF.

The CDR3 loop reads CASSPLGAGGPDEQYF. For the CDR3, the DNA is TGTGCCAGCTCACCACTGGGAGCGGGAGGGCCCGACGAGCAGTACTTC. The chain carries TRBV18 and TRBJ2-7; 10 nucleotides match TRBD2. In germline, CDR1 is KGHSH, CDR2 LQKENI. This CDR3 contains 16 residues. The V gene end was trimmed by 1 base and the J gene end by 5 bases; junction bases not matched to a gene: 8.